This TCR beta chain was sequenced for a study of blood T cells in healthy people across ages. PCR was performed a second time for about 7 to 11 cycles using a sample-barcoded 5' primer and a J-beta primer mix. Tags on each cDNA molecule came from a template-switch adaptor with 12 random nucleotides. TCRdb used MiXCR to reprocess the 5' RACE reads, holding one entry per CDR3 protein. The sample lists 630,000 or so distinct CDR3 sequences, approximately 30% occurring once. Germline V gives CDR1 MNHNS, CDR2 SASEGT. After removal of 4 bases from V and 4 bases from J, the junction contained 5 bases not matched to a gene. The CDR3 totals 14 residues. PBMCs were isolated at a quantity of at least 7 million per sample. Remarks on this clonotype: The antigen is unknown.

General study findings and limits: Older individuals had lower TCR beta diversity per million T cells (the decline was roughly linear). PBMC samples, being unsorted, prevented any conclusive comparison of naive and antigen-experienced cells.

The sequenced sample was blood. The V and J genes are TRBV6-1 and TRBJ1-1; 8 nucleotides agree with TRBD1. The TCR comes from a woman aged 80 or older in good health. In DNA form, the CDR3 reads TGTGCCAGCAGTGCCCAGGGGGCGTCCACTGAAGCTTTCTTT. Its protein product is CASSAQGASTEAFF.